This T cell receptor (beta chain) was identified during a study of cytomegalovirus exposure and HLA in healthy donors. Study findings and constraints: Many donors carried some public TCRs, although rarity characterized most TCR sequences.

The PCR had 60 Vbeta and 13 Jbeta primers. Measured with immunoSEQ multiplex PCR; TCRdb has only the in-frame clones, and not every one. Of 90,000 to 130,000 clones listed, more than 60% are singletons. There are 14 residues in the CDR3. Germline V gene lookup returns CDR1 SGHVS and CDR2 FNYEAQ. V shed 4 bases, J shed 4 bases, and the junction held 4 bases outside the gene matches. This clone was recorded at least ten times. The target antigen is unknown. This rearrangement joins TRBV7-6 to TRBJ2-7; 10 bases map to TRBD2. This TCR was recovered from a man younger than 45 in good health and CMV-seropositive. Sequenced material: PBMCs. The CDR3 nucleotides are TGTGCCAGCAGCTCCGGAGCGGGGGGGTACGAGCAGTACTTC. It codes for CASSSGAGGYEQYF. Drawing the rest from reference TRBV7-6 and TRBJ2-7, the complete variable domain is GAGVSQSPRYKVTKRGQDVALRCDPISGHVSLYWYRQALGQGPEFLTYFNYEAQQDKSGLPNDRFSAERPEGSISTLTIQRTEQRDSAMYRCASSSGAGGYEQYFGPGTRLTVT.